This T cell receptor (beta chain) was profiled in a study of radiation and T cells in renal cell carcinoma. To note about this clone: Its antigen is not identified.

The study, taken as a whole, reports: In blood, top tumor clones expanded by 2 weeks, shrinking by 4.

The assay was immunoSEQ multiplex PCR, and TCRdb's table has in-frame clones only and misses some. The table shows some 97,000 clones, with approximately 80% occurring only once. The J segment lost 6 bases and the V segment lost 5 bases, leaving 9 bases of the junction unmatched. The CDR3 covers 15 residues. The germline CDR1 and CDR2 sequences are MGHDK and SYGVNS. Time point given: blood 4 weeks post-SBRT, at nephrectomy. Treatment noted: 15 Gy SBRT to primary tumor, nephrectomy 4 weeks later. Nephrectomy followed 15 Gy stereotactic body radiation by 4 weeks. The patient's renal cell carcinoma had clear cell pathology.

The receptor comes from a man between 60 and 70 years old with renal cell carcinoma. The specimen comprised blood, sampled from a patient whose treatment included radiotherapy and nephrectomy. The chain employs TRBV25-1 and TRBJ1-1, with 10 bases that match TRBD1. Written as DNA, the CDR3 is TGTGCCAGCAGTCCAACGGACAGGGGGACTTCTGAAGCTTTCTTT. Translating it yields CASSPTDRGTSEAFF.